One and the same sample provided the 31 T cell receptor beta chains below, sequenced in a study of T cell responses to AZD1222 COVID-19 vaccine. Clones were sequenced by immunoSEQ multiplex PCR, and TCRdb holds only the in-frame ones, with some missing. The table includes 80,000 to 100,000 clones, about 88% detected once. Sequences were derived from peripheral blood, sampled on day 0 of AZD1222 vaccination. The receptor source for this set is an adult in good health.

The J gene is TRBJ1-2, the V gene TRBV4-1; the D is unclear. The CDR3 has 16 amino acids. Per germline, CDR1 MGHRA and CDR2 YSYEKL. V gave up 0 bases and J gave up 6 bases, with 17 bases separating them. The CDR3 region is CASSQDTGNSPNGYTF. CDR3 nucleotide sequence: TGCGCCAGCAGCCAAGATACGGGAAACAGTCCTAATGGCTACACCTTC.

The chain carries TRBV7-9 and TRBJ1-2; D remains unclear. V was cut by 0 bases and J by 8 bases, with 10 bases left in between. The germline V gene has CDR1 SEHNR and CDR2 FQNEAQ (reference sequence). This CDR3 contains 13 residues. CDR3: CASSLAQGWGYTF. The CDR3 DNA reads TGTGCCAGCAGCTTAGCTCAAGGGTGGGGCTACACCTTC.

Remarks on this clone: Within the sample, other DNA sequences also encode this same CDR3. The chain joins TRBV7-2 to TRBJ2-1, with D perhaps matching TRBD2 (6 bases). V was pared by 0 bases and J by 4 bases, with 10 bases between. Germline CDR1 reads SGHTA; CDR2 reads FQGNSA. The CDR3 has 15 residues. CDR3 in amino acids: CASSLAGGPYNEQFF. CDR3 DNA sequence: TGTGCCAGCAGCTTAGCGGGGGGTCCTTACAATGAGCAGTTCTTC.

The V and J genes are TRBV9 and TRBJ2-7, with D uncertain. V lost 5 bases, J lost 0 bases, and 6 bases lay in between. The CDR3 runs to 12 residues. Germline V gives CDR1 SGDLS, CDR2 YYNGEE. DNA for the CDR3: TGTGCCAGCAGTGACAACTCCTACGAGCAGTACTTC. Translated: CASSDNSYEQYF.

This clone has just a few counts. The chain combines TRBV6-1 with TRBJ2-7; possibly TRBD2 for D (5 bases). V shed 3 bases and J shed 5 bases, with 8 bases lying between them. The CDR3 has 12 amino acids. Looked up from germline, CDR1 is MNHNS and CDR2 is SASEGT. The CDR3 loop reads CASSDPGNEQYF. CDR3 DNA: TGTGCCAGCAGTGACCCCGGGAACGAGCAGTACTTC.

CDR3: CASSPLAGQGTQYF. As DNA, the CDR3 is TGTGCCAGCAGCCCACTAGCGGGGCAGGGAACGCAGTATTTT. This sequence joins TRBV5-5 and TRBJ2-3; TRBD2 matches at 10 bases. This CDR3 contains 14 residues. CDR1 and CDR2 from the germline V gene are SGHKS and YYEKEE (reference sequence). V was clipped by 4 bases and J by 9 bases; unmatched bases: 8.

This chain joins TRBV5-1 and TRBJ2-3, with a weak D call TRBD2 (6 bases). V lost 2 bases, J lost 0 bases, and 7 bases lay in between. CDR1 and CDR2 from the germline V gene are SGHRS and YFSETQ. The CDR3 covers 14 residues. Here the CDR3 DNA reads TGCGCCAGCAGCTTTGGACTAAGCACAGATACGCAGTATTTT. Protein sequence: CASSFGLSTDTQYF.

The chain has TRBV6-1 and TRBJ1-2, with TRBD1 matching 11 bases. With 1 base clipped from V and 4 bases from J, the junction kept 8 bases outside the gene matches. The germline V gene encodes CDR1 MNHNS and CDR2 SASEGT. This CDR3 is 17 amino acids long. The DNA for the CDR3 is TGTGCCAGCAGTGAAGGCATCGGGACAGGGGGGGGCTATGGCTACACCTTC. Protein sequence: CASSEGIGTGGGYGYTF.

The chain is built from TRBV28 and TRBJ1-2, with D maybe TRBD1 (6 bases). V lost 3 bases, J lost 1 base, and 12 bases lay in between. CDR1 is MDHEN and CDR2 is SYDVKM in the germline V gene. This CDR3 spans 15 amino acids. CDR3 in DNA: TGTGCCAGCAGTTTCATGGGGGGCGATAACTATGGCTACACCTTC. This translates into CASSFMGGDNYGYTF.

This chain joins TRBV4-1 and TRBJ2-3; D is possibly TRBD2 (6 bases). The CDR3 totals 16 residues. The V and J ends lost 0 bases and 2 bases respectively, with 12 bases between them. Germline CDR1 reads MGHRA; CDR2 reads YSYEKL. Here the CDR3 reads CASSQEGREATDTQYF. CDR3 DNA sequence: TGCGCCAGCAGCCAAGAGGGCAGGGAGGCCACAGATACGCAGTATTTT.

CDR3 loop: CASSRAGGPSYGYTF. The CDR3 nucleotides are TGCGCCAGCAGCCGAGCTGGGGGGCCGTCCTATGGCTACACCTTC. The genes are TRBV4-3 and TRBJ1-2; D perhaps matches TRBD1 (6 bases). The CDR3 is made up of 15 amino acids. Germline values: CDR1 LGHNA, CDR2 YSLEER. The V end was cut by 4 bases, the J end by 4 bases, with 16 bases between.

The chain has TRBV28 and TRBJ2-7, with 7 bases fitting TRBD2. In germline, CDR1 is MDHEN, CDR2 SYDVKM. The length of the CDR3 is 15 residues. V gave up 5 bases and J gave up 0 bases; unmatched junction bases: 7. The CDR3 region is CASSVIAGPSYEQYF. CDR3 DNA: TGTGCCAGCAGTGTTATAGCGGGTCCCTCCTACGAGCAGTACTTC.

The CDR3 DNA is TGTGCCAGCAGTAAAGGGACAGGGAACGCCAAAAACATTCAGTACTTC. Protein: CASSKGTGNAKNIQYF. The V call is TRBV28, the J call TRBJ2-4, with 9 positions matching TRBD1. This CDR3 contains 16 residues. With 5 bases clipped from V and 1 base from J, the junction kept 6 bases outside the gene matches. The germline gives CDR1 MDHEN, CDR2 SYDVKM.

The chain joins TRBV7-3 to TRBJ2-5; D is perhaps TRBD1 or TRBD2 (5 bases each). Germline V gene sequence: CDR1 SGHTA, CDR2 FQGTGA. This CDR3 comprises 13 residues. V was cut by 0 bases and J by 9 bases, with 11 bases left in between. CDR3 in DNA: TGTGCCAGCAGCTTAACGGAGCTGGGGGCCCAGTACTTC. Translated: CASSLTELGAQYF.

The chain is built from TRBV9 and TRBJ2-3; D unclear. Germline V gene data show CDR1 as SGDLS and CDR2 as YYNGEE. V was pared by 0 bases and J by 2 bases, with 7 bases between. The length of the CDR3 is 14 residues. The CDR3 DNA reads as TGTGCCAGCAGCGTAGAGCCCTTCACAGATACGCAGTATTTT. Its protein is CASSVEPFTDTQYF.

This clone came up a few times. The chain is built from TRBV7-9 and TRBJ1-5; 12 bases are a match to TRBD1. Germline V gives CDR1 SEHNR, CDR2 FQNEAQ (reference sequence). CDR3 size: 17 residues. The V gene end was trimmed by 5 bases and the J gene end by 6 bases; junction bases not matched to a gene: 11. CDR3 amino acids: CASSRDRGRWSSQPQHF. Here the CDR3 DNA reads TGTGCCAGCAGCAGGGACAGGGGGCGTTGGAGTAGTCAGCCCCAGCATTTT.

This clone has more than one count but fewer than ten. V and J are TRBV4-2 and TRBJ2-2, with D maybe TRBD2 (5 bases). The germline CDR1 and CDR2 sequences are LGHNA and YNFKEQ. V lost 0 bases and J lost 6, with 20 bases in between. This CDR3 has 18 residues. The DNA for the CDR3 is TGTGCCAGCAGCCAAGATCTGATCGGGCTAGCCTTCGCCGGGGAGCTGTTTTTT. Residues: CASSQDLIGLAFAGELFF.

The chain couples TRBV7-9 to TRBJ2-2, with 7 bases that match TRBD2. The CDR3 covers 14 residues. The germline CDR1 and CDR2 sequences are SEHNR and FQNEAQ (reference sequence). Trimming took 2 bases from V and 4 from J; bases not matched to a gene: 1. CDR3 sequence reads: CASSLTGGTGELFF. CDR3 nucleotides: TGTGCCAGCAGCTTAACGGGAGGCACCGGGGAGCTGTTTTTT.

This clone was counted a few times. The chain has TRBV5-1 and TRBJ1-6; no clear D gene. The V gene's germline CDR1 is SGHRS and CDR2 YFSETQ. V lost 0 bases, J lost 0 bases, and 7 bases lay in between. The CDR3 is 16 residues long. The CDR3 reads CASSLGVSSYNSPLHF. CDR3 in DNA: TGCGCCAGCAGCTTGGGGGTAAGCTCCTATAATTCACCCCTCCACTTT.

This clone has a single count. The chain combines TRBV10-3 with TRBJ2-2, with 7 nucleotides matching TRBD1. The CDR3 contains 14 residues. From germline, CDR1 is ENHRY and CDR2 SYGVKD. Germline trimming cut 7 bases from V and 1 base from J; bases unmatched to any gene: 3. In DNA form, the CDR3 reads TGTGCCATCAAAGGGACAGAGAACACCGGGGAGCTGTTTTTT. It codes for CAIKGTENTGELFF.

The chain carries TRBV9 and TRBJ1-1; D perhaps matches TRBD1 (5 bases). In germline, CDR1 is SGDLS, CDR2 YYNGEE. Trimming removed 4 bases at V and 1 base at J, with 14 bases between. CDR3 length: 15 amino acids. CDR3 loop: CASSTGPSPNTEAFF. The CDR3, as DNA: TGTGCCAGCAGCACAGGACCTTCCCCGAACACTGAAGCTTTCTTT.

The chain carries TRBV25-1 and TRBJ1-2; 11 bases line up with TRBD1. The germline gives CDR1 MGHDK, CDR2 SYGVNS. There are 15 residues in the CDR3. J was trimmed by 4 bases and V by 6 bases; bases with no gene match: 7. CDR3 residues: CASRGTGGRAYGYTF. The DNA of the CDR3 is TGTGCCAGCAGGGGGACAGGGGGTCGAGCCTATGGCTACACCTTC.

The chain combines TRBV6-5 with TRBJ2-1; weak D call: TRBD2 (6 bases). This CDR3 region has 15 residues. Trimming pared 8 bases from V and 6 bases from J, leaving 20 bases between. The germline gives CDR1 MNHEY, CDR2 SVGAGI. The CDR3 sequence is CASGQGGGQVNEQFF. Here the CDR3 DNA reads TGTGCCAGCGGCCAGGGAGGAGGACAAGTCAATGAGCAGTTCTTC.

This clone has a single count. The rearrangement uses TRBV19 and TRBJ1-1, with D tentatively TRBD1 (6 bases). Looked up from germline, CDR1 is LNHDA and CDR2 is SQIVND (reference sequence). Trimming took off 1 base at V and 8 bases at J, with 14 bases between the two ends. The CDR3 loop spans 14 amino acids. The CDR3 DNA reads as TGTGCCAGTAGTATAGTAAGGGAGGGGGGAGAAGCTTTCTTT. The encoded protein is CASSIVREGGEAFF.

V is TRBV6-5 and J is TRBJ1-1, with D uncertain. Germline V gene data show CDR1 as MNHEY and CDR2 as SVGAGI. This CDR3 is built from 14 residues. V was trimmed by 5 bases and J by 0 bases, leaving 10 bases between them. The CDR3 DNA follows: TGTGCCAGCAGTCCCCTGACCTTGAACACTGAAGCTTTCTTT. It translates to CASSPLTLNTEAFF.

The table lists this clone with a few counts. The chain recombines TRBV19 with TRBJ2-1; D is possibly TRBD2 (5 bases). Trimming shortened V by 5 bases and J by 2 bases, and 13 bases separated the two germline ends. CDR3 length: 15 amino acids. The V gene's germline CDR1 is LNHDA and CDR2 SQIVND (reference sequence). CDR3 bases: TGTGCCAGTAGTCTCCAGAGCGGTCCCTACAATGAGCAGTTCTTC. It translates to CASSLQSGPYNEQFF.

This chain connects TRBV27 to TRBJ2-7; TRBD2 is a possible D gene (6 bases). The CDR3 has 12 residues. V dropped 10 bases and J dropped 2 bases, with 12 bases sitting between them. CDR1 and CDR2 from the germline V gene are MNHEY and SMNVEV (reference sequence). The CDR3 spells CATWDSTYEQYF. CDR3 nucleotide sequence: TGTGCCACCTGGGACTCCACCTACGAGCAGTACTTC.

The V and J genes are TRBV7-9 and TRBJ1-5, with TRBD1 matching 11 bases. V gave up 3 bases and J gave up 1 base; unmatched junction bases: 2. The germline CDR1 and CDR2 sequences are SEHNR and FQNEAQ (reference sequence). The length of the CDR3 is 16 residues. The CDR3 reads CASSLGTGGSNQPQHF. CDR3 sequence (DNA): TGTGCCAGCAGCTTGGGGACAGGGGGAAGCAATCAGCCCCAGCATTTT.

This chain links TRBV9 with TRBJ2-3, with 13 bases lining up with TRBD2. Unmatched junction bases numbered 6, after V lost 4 bases and J lost 1 base. The CDR3 totals 17 residues. Germline V gives CDR1 SGDLS, CDR2 YYNGEE. The CDR3 region has the DNA TGTGCCAGCAGCCCAAAAGGACTAGCGGGGGGCACAGATACGCAGTATTTT. Translation: CASSPKGLAGGTDTQYF.

Points on this clone: Other DNA sequences in this sample translate to the same CDR3. The chain carries TRBV6-1 and TRBJ2-7; D perhaps matches TRBD2 (6 bases). CDR1 is MNHNS and CDR2 is SASEGT in the germline V gene. The length of the CDR3 is 14 residues. Trimming left V 0 bases short and J 3 bases short, with 9 bases between. CDR3 DNA: TGTGCCAGCAGTGAAGCGGGAGGAATCTACGAGCAGTACTTC. This gives the protein CASSEAGGIYEQYF.

The J gene is TRBJ1-5, the V gene TRBV27, with a possible D match to TRBD1 (5 bases). The CDR3 is 19 amino acids. V gave up 0 bases and J gave up 1 base, with 19 bases separating them. CDR1 and CDR2 (germline): MNHEY, SMNVEV (reference sequence). CDR3 sequence (DNA): TGTGCCAGCAGTTTATCTAGGGCGCGGCAGGGTGGAAGCAATCAGCCCCAGCATTTT. Amino acids: CASSLSRARQGGSNQPQHF.